This T cell receptor (beta chain) was identified during a study of cytomegalovirus exposure and HLA in healthy donors. Amplification used 60 Vbeta primers and 13 Jbeta primers. Sequencing used immunoSEQ multiplex PCR; TCRdb keeps in-frame clones, though not all of them. Of about 140,000 clones in the sample, approximately 80% are singletons; the top ten hold less than 2%. This clone was picked up a small number of times. Its antigen is unidentified. Overall study findings and caveats: A later analysis associated 15,000 or so TCR beta sequences with HLA alleles at a 0.05 false discovery rate. Overall, roughly 160 TCR beta chains were annotated as cytomegalovirus-associated.

The CDR3 covers 16 residues. V was shortened by 2 bases and J by 2 bases, with 14 bases between the two germline ends. CDR1 LGHNA and CDR2 YNFKEQ come from the germline V gene. The sample taken for sequencing was PBMCs. The source is a female donor in good health and CMV-seropositive. V gene TRBV4-2 combines with J gene TRBJ2-3; weak D call: TRBD1 (6 bases). CDR3 amino acids: CASSQNLGQHTDTQYF. CDR3 DNA sequence: TGTGCCAGCAGCCAAAATCTGGGACAACACACAGATACGCAGTATTTT.